What follows is one T cell receptor (beta chain) and its context. Time point indicated: cycle 4 day 1 (C4D1), after around six weeks of nivolumab. All the patients suffered relapse after autologous stem cell transplantation, and brentuximab vedotin exposure differed. This record comes from a study of PD-1 blockade in classical Hodgkin lymphoma. The method was immunoSEQ multiplex PCR; TCRdb's version includes in-frame clones alone and lacks a portion of them. The data contain over 50,000 clones, roughly nine tenths of them singletons. This CDR3 is built from 17 residues. Trimming left V 2 bases short and J 5 bases short, with 19 bases between. Germline CDR1 SGHVS, CDR2 FNYEAQ.

The source was peripheral blood mononuclear cells (PBMCs), collected before the fourth cycle of nivolumab. The chain employs TRBV7-6 and TRBJ2-4; D is possibly TRBD1 or TRBD2 (5 bases each). The clonotype originates from a human donor with classical Hodgkin lymphoma. This CDR3 is CASSLYSGTVGENIQYF. For the CDR3, the DNA is TGTGCCAGCAGCTTATATTCAGGGACCGTAGGGGAAAACATTCAGTACTTC.